A selection of T cell receptor beta chains follows, all from one sample in a study of shared T cell receptors in the human thymus. Sequencing was performed with immunoSEQ multiplex PCR; in TCRdb, only in-frame clones are kept and a portion is missing. The sample consists of some 700,000 clones, approximately 85% of them appearing once. This sample was shared with a second study, whose subject was human thymus T cells.

Source material: thymocytes. The receptor source for this set is a girl younger than two with a congenital heart defect. Each CDR3 is given with its conserved first and last residue. The D gene is left open where the match is weak. Where a row states a size, it is once, few, many or the class of an expanded clone; other rows omit it.

d_call clone_size j_call v_call cdr3_aa cdr3_nt
NA NA TRBJ1-1 TRBV19 CASRRSVGHWNTEAFF TGTGCCAGTCGGAGGTCAGTGGGACATTGGAACACTGAAGCTTTCTTT
NA NA TRBJ1-1 TRBV25-1 CASSEVGRGTEAFF TGTGCCAGCAGTGAAGTCGGCCGGGGCACTGAAGCTTTCTTT
TRBD1 NA TRBJ2-1 TRBV5-1 CASSVRGLWTNEQFF TGCGCCAGCAGCGTCAGGGGGCTCTGGACGAATGAGCAGTTCTTC
NA NA TRBJ2-7 TRBV4-1 CASSQETNRFYEQYF TGCGCCAGCAGCCAAGAGACAAATAGATTCTACGAGCAGTACTTC
NA NA TRBJ1-5 TRBV6-1 CASSEFQQGGFVNQPQHF TGTGCCAGCAGTGAATTCCAACAGGGCGGATTTGTCAATCAGCCCCAGCATTTT
NA NA TRBJ1-3 TRBV7-2 CASSLARPATGNTIYF TGTGCCAGCAGCTTAGCGCGGCCGGCAACTGGAAACACCATATATTTT
NA NA TRBJ2-1 TRBV7-5 CARSPVGPDNEQFF TGTGCCAGAAGCCCCGTGGGGCCGGACAATGAGCAGTTCTTC
NA NA TRBJ2-3 TRBV28 CAARGGVLWEPDTQYF TGTGCCGCACGTGGAGGGGTGTTGTGGGAGCCAGATACGCAGTATTTT
TRBD1 NA TRBJ1-2 TRBV6-1 CASSESGTGPRGYTF TGTGCCAGCAGTGAATCAGGGACAGGCCCTCGTGGCTACACCTTC
NA NA TRBJ2-7 TRBV9 CASSSPEEGSRYEQYF TGTGCCAGCAGCTCCCCCGAGGAGGGGTCTCGGTACGAGCAGTACTTC
NA NA TRBJ1-1 TRBV21-1 CASSRRPRGLNTEAFF TGTGCCAGCAGCAGACGCCCCAGGGGTTTGAACACTGAAGCTTTCTTT
TRBD2 NA TRBJ2-4 TRBV5-1 CASSLGGGGAGDKNIQYF TGCGCCAGCAGCTTAGGAGGCGGGGGAGCGGGTGACAAAAACATTCAGTACTTC
TRBD1 NA TRBJ1-2 TRBV9 CASSPHLIGGELYNYGYTF TGTGCCAGCAGCCCCCATTTGATAGGGGGCGAGTTGTACAACTATGGCTACACCTTC
NA NA TRBJ1-2 TRBV11-2 CASSLDPGFNYGYTF TGTGCCAGCAGCTTAGACCCCGGGTTTAACTATGGCTACACCTTC
NA NA TRBJ2-5 TRBV12-5 CASGLVNLQGYQETQYF TGTGCTAGTGGTTTGGTAAATCTCCAGGGCTACCAAGAGACCCAGTACTTC
NA NA TRBJ2-7 TRBV13 CASSSGSSYEQYF TGTGCCAGCAGCTCGGGTTCCTCCTACGAGCAGTACTTC
NA NA TRBJ1-6 TRBV25-1 CASSEGSSYNSPLHF TGTGCCAGCAGTGAAGGTAGCTCCTATAATTCACCCCTCCACTTT
TRBD1 NA TRBJ1-4 TRBV6-1 CAGRSGGNEKLFF TGTGCCGGACGATCAGGGGGCAATGAAAAACTGTTTTTT
NA NA TRBJ2-7 TRBV27 CASADGPDEQYF TGTGCCAGCGCCGATGGCCCCGACGAGCAGTACTTC
TRBD2 NA TRBJ2-5 TRBV7-8 CASAGTKTSGGAWYQETQYF TGTGCCAGCGCTGGCACTAAAACTAGCGGGGGGGCCTGGTACCAAGAGACCCAGTACTTC
TRBD2 NA TRBJ2-7 TRBV28 CASSFPLAGLSSYEQYF TGTGCCAGCAGTTTTCCACTAGCGGGGCTAAGCTCCTACGAGCAGTACTTC
NA once TRBJ2-3 TRBV27 CASSLVWGGLDTQYF TGTGCCAGCAGTTTAGTTTGGGGGGGCCTAGATACGCAGTATTTT
NA NA TRBJ1-1 TRBV7-9 CASSFGHPTEAFF TGTGCCAGCAGCTTCGGACACCCCACTGAAGCTTTCTTT
NA NA TRBJ1-2 TRBV4-1 CASSQDGGRRLIHGYTF TGCGCCAGCAGCCAAGACGGAGGCAGGAGACTAATCCATGGCTACACCTTC
TRBD2 NA TRBJ2-5 TRBV5-1 CASSLSGSQETQYF TGCGCCAGCAGCCTCAGCGGGAGTCAAGAGACCCAGTACTTC
NA NA TRBJ1-5 TRBV5-6 CASSSRDSISQPQHF TGTGCCAGCAGCTCCCGGGACTCTATAAGTCAGCCCCAGCATTTT
NA once TRBJ2-2 TRBV7-9 CASSFSPGELFF TGTGCCAGCAGCTTCTCTCCCGGGGAGCTGTTTTTT
TRBD1 NA TRBJ1-5 TRBV15 CATSSRDSLNSTSMDQPQHF TGTGCCACCAGCAGCCGGGACAGCCTTAACTCCACCTCAATGGATCAGCCCCAGCATTTT
TRBD1 NA TRBJ1-5 TRBV15 CATSPRDSSVGYSNQPQHF TGTGCCACCAGCCCCCGGGACAGTAGCGTGGGTTATAGCAATCAGCCCCAGCATTTT
NA NA TRBJ1-2 TRBV18 CASSPPVPLRGYTF TGTGCCAGCTCACCACCGGTTCCTCTCCGGGGCTACACCTTC
TRBD1 NA TRBJ1-2 TRBV7-9 CASSPHQLGTGGGYTF TGTGCCAGCAGCCCTCACCAATTAGGGACAGGAGGAGGCTACACCTTC
NA NA TRBJ2-7 TRBV6-5 CASSYYNPGSSYEQYF TGTGCCAGCAGTTACTATAATCCGGGGAGCTCCTACGAGCAGTACTTC
NA NA TRBJ2-3 TRBV7-9 CASSLVQGINTDTQYF TGTGCCAGCAGCTTAGTCCAGGGGATTAACACAGATACGCAGTATTTT
NA NA TRBJ1-5 TRBV14 CASSQGGEDQPQHF TGTGCCAGCAGCCAAGGGGGGGAAGATCAGCCCCAGCATTTT
TRBD2 NA TRBJ2-7 TRBV11-2 CASSLLVAGSSYEQYF TGTGCCAGCAGCTTGCTCGTAGCGGGGAGCTCCTACGAGCAGTACTTC
TRBD1 NA TRBJ1-6 TRBV2 CASGRTGDLNSPLHF TGTGCCAGCGGTCGGACAGGGGATCTCAATTCACCCCTCCACTTT
NA NA TRBJ2-1 TRBV5-5 CASLPPPGMGDEQFF TGTGCCAGCTTACCTCCCCCGGGGATGGGCGATGAGCAGTTCTTC
NA NA TRBJ1-4 TRBV7-9 CASSLLSGAEKLFF TGTGCCAGCAGCTTACTTTCAGGGGCCGAAAAACTGTTTTTT
NA once TRBJ2-2 TRBV6-1 CASRDLPANTGELFF TGTGCCAGCAGAGACTTACCCGCGAACACCGGGGAGCTGTTTTTT
TRBD2 NA TRBJ2-1 TRBV4-1 CASSQTGLESSYNEQFF TGCGCCAGCAGCCAGACCGGACTAGAGAGCTCCTACAATGAGCAGTTCTTC
NA NA TRBJ2-7 TRBV27 CASSLKSRGQPYGIQAGEQYF TGTGCCAGCAGTTTAAAGTCCCGGGGACAGCCGTACGGGATCCAAGCGGGCGAGCAGTACTTC
NA few TRBJ1-1 TRBV5-1 CASSLVEDGPPPNTEAFF TGCGCCAGCAGCTTGGTGGAGGATGGTCCTCCCCCGAACACTGAAGCTTTCTTT
NA once TRBJ1-2 TRBV7-9 CASSLERDRSSYGYTF TGTGCCAGCAGCTTAGAGAGAGACAGGTCCTCCTATGGCTACACCTTC
NA NA TRBJ1-1 TRBV29-1 CSVAGTSNTEAFF TGCAGCGTCGCCGGGACTTCGAACACTGAAGCTTTCTTT
TRBD1 NA TRBJ1-2 TRBV7-2 CASSLVEGAGKNGYTF TGTGCCAGCAGCTTAGTTGAGGGGGCGGGGAAAAATGGCTACACCTTC
NA few TRBJ1-1 TRBV7-6 CASSSGAKNTEAFF TGTGCCAGCAGCTCTGGGGCTAAAAACACTGAAGCTTTCTTT
TRBD1 NA TRBJ2-7 TRBV5-1 CASSLGQGPTLDEQYF TGCGCCAGCAGCTTGGGACAGGGGCCAACCCTCGACGAGCAGTACTTC
TRBD1 NA TRBJ2-3 TRBV28 CASRSRDRGLFCADTQYF TGTGCCAGCAGGAGCCGGGACAGGGGTTTATTTTGCGCAGATACGCAGTATTTT
TRBD1 NA TRBJ2-7 TRBV4-1 CASSQLQWTGELSYEQYF TGCGCCAGCAGCCAACTCCAATGGACAGGGGAGTTATCCTACGAGCAGTACTTC
NA NA TRBJ1-5 TRBV2 CASSRDIVYSNQPQHF TGTGCCAGCAGCCGGGACATAGTTTATAGCAATCAGCCCCAGCATTTT
NA NA TRBJ1-6 TRBV28 CASSPDRRDCNSPLHF TGTGCCAGCAGTCCTGACCGTCGGGACTGTAATTCACCCCTCCACTTT
NA few TRBJ1-5 TRBV7-9 CASSLGGKGRISNQPQHF TGTGCCAGCAGCTTAGGAGGCAAGGGGAGGATCAGCAATCAGCCCCAGCATTTT
NA NA TRBJ2-1 TRBV28 CASSPLVTSSYNEQFF TGTGCCAGCAGTCCCCTTGTCACCAGCTCCTACAATGAGCAGTTCTTC
TRBD2 NA TRBJ2-1 TRBV14 CASSYKLSGTAYNEQFF TGTGCCAGCAGCTATAAACTTAGCGGGACCGCCTACAATGAGCAGTTCTTC
TRBD2 NA TRBJ2-1 TRBV5-6 CASRRLAGTPSRRKQFF TGTGCCAGCAGACGGCTAGCGGGGACCCCGTCGCGCCGCAAGCAGTTCTTC